The next 8 T cell receptor beta chains were all read from a single sample in a study of T cells after yellow fever vaccination. TCRdb independently ran MiXCR on the 5' RACE reads; one entry per CDR3 protein. This sample carries about 320,000 distinct CDR3 sequences, about 10% of them seen once, and the ten largest clones take 2.5% to 4%. This specimen consisted of CD4+ T cells sorted from PBMCs, obtained 45 days after the yellow fever booster vaccination. These receptor sequences come from a man between 18 and 29 years old who received the YFV17D yellow fever vaccine.

J is TRBJ1-2 and V is TRBV14; maybe TRBD1 (6 bases). CDR3 size: 14 residues. V lost 4 bases to trimming and J lost 8 bases, with 17 bases between them. Germline V CDR1 and CDR2: SGHDN, FVKESK. The CDR3 is CASSLSPTGRGYTF. In DNA, the CDR3 is TGTGCCAGCAGCCTATCCCCGACAGGTAGAGGCTACACCTTC.

The CDR3: CASSRGTAGTRRYNEQFF. The DNA for the CDR3 is TGCGCCAGCAGTCGGGGAACAGCCGGGACTAGGAGGTACAATGAGCAGTTCTTC. The genes are TRBV5-1 and TRBJ2-1; TRBD2 matches 8 bases. V lost 5 bases to trimming and J lost 4 bases; unmatched junction nucleotides: 17. From germline, CDR1 is SGHRS and CDR2 YFSETQ. The CDR3 sequence is 18 residues long.

This clonotype was recorded a few times. The chain employs TRBV2 and TRBJ2-5; 7 bases are shared with TRBD2. The length of the CDR3 is 13 residues. V shed 2 bases, J shed 5 bases, and the junction held 2 bases outside the gene matches. CDR1 SNHLY and CDR2 FYNNEI come from the germline V gene. Written as DNA, the CDR3 is TGTGCCAGCAGTGAAAGACTAGCCGAGACCCAGTACTTC. Amino acid sequence: CASSERLAETQYF.

In DNA form, the CDR3 reads TGTGCCAGCAGTTGTGGCTACACCTTC. This translates into CASSCGYTF. The chain employs TRBV5-5 and TRBJ1-2, with D unclear. Trimming stripped 5 bases from V and 7 bases from J, with 3 bases between. Germline values: CDR1 SGHKS, CDR2 YYEKEE (reference sequence). This CDR3 contains 9 residues.

J is TRBJ2-5 and V is TRBV4-1; TRBD2 matches at 12 bases. Germline V gene sequence: CDR1 MGHRA, CDR2 YSYEKL. The CDR3 runs 15 residues. V shed 1 base and J 3 bases; nucleotides not matched to a gene: 0. The CDR3 here is CASSQGLAGEETQYF. The DNA of the CDR3 is TGCGCCAGCAGCCAAGGACTAGCGGGGGAAGAGACCCAGTACTTC.

The genes are TRBV6-5 and TRBJ2-1, with 11 bases identical to TRBD1. The CDR3 spans 17 residues. V was clipped by 2 bases and J by 7 bases; unmatched bases: 10. Germline V gives CDR1 MNHEY, CDR2 SVGAGI. The CDR3 bases are TGTGCCAGCAGTTACACGGACAGGGGGCGAGGGAGGAATGAGCAGTTCTTC. It codes for CASSYTDRGRGRNEQFF.

V is TRBV5-1 and J is TRBJ2-5, with D perhaps TRBD1 (6 bases). V shed 1 base and J shed 3 bases, with 13 bases lying between them. Germline V gives CDR1 SGHRS, CDR2 YFSETQ. The CDR3 contains 15 residues. CDR3 DNA: TGCGCCAGCAGCTTGTCATCAGGGGCCGAAGAGACCCAGTACTTC. Its translation is CASSLSSGAEETQYF.

This clonotype was seen more than once but under ten times. This CDR3 reads CASSEVGTGANEKLFF. The CDR3 DNA is TGTGCCAGCAGTGAAGTGGGGACAGGGGCTAATGAAAAACTGTTTTTT. This sequence joins TRBV6-1 and TRBJ1-4; 10 nucleotides agree with TRBD1. In germline, CDR1 is MNHNS, CDR2 SASEGT. The CDR3 covers 16 residues. With 1 base clipped from V and 3 bases from J, the junction kept 2 bases outside the gene matches.